This T cell receptor beta chain was profiled in a study of regulatory T cells in long-lasting Graves disease. CDR1 and CDR2 (germline): DFQATT, SNEGSKA (reference sequence). The V gene lost 5 bases and the J gene lost 0 bases, with 14 bases spanning the gap. The CDR3 covers 14 residues. A few counts support this clonotype. Its antigen is not known. Through Arm-PCR of CDR3 regions and iRepertoire HTBI primers, TCR beta libraries were built. TCRdb recomputed calls from the multiplex PCR reads with MiXCR, one row per CDR3 protein. The sample holds around 500,000 distinct CDR3 sequences, roughly 20% seen once. Sample time point: persistent/refractory GD, antithyroid drugs over 5 years with positive TRAb. With RNA extracted from PBMCs as input, the TCR library was made. General study findings and limits: Persistent disease preferred TRBV28, TRBJ1-2 and TRBJ2-5; new disease, TRBV20-1 and TRBJ2-1.

The sequence came from a female donor with Graves disease. The sequencing here drew on peripheral blood mononuclear cells (PBMCs), taken when the disease was refractory, from a patient treated with antithyroid drugs. The chain combines TRBV20-1 with TRBJ2-7, with D maybe TRBD1 (5 bases). The CDR3 sequence: CSAPTVSVSYEQYF. The CDR3 DNA follows: TGCAGTGCTCCGACAGTTTCCGTCTCCTACGAGCAGTACTTC.